The present T cell receptor beta chain was sequenced within a study of cytomegalovirus exposure and HLA in healthy donors. Germline loops: CDR1 MNHEY, CDR2 SMNVEV (reference sequence). The CDR3 sequence is 14 residues long. The V segment lost 0 bases and the J segment 5 bases; nucleotides outside the gene matches: 4. Comments on this clone: The antigen is undetermined.

Study-level findings and limits: Most of the CMV-associated TCR beta chains (in a later analysis) appeared to be HLA-restricted. An analysis was carried out later, and it reportedly showed fewer N-insertions in an Asian-associated ancestry cluster than the approximately 660-donor mean.

Primers for the PCR totalled 60 Vbeta and 13 Jbeta. Profiled with immunoSEQ multiplex PCR; TCRdb holds only in-frame clones, not every one. The sample includes approximately 150,000 clones, about 79% of them seen just once. The specimen was PBMCs. The receptor comes from a woman aged 30 to 39 in good health and CMV-seronegative. This chain links TRBV27 with TRBJ2-7; 7 bases match TRBD1. The CDR3 protein is CASSLSTGAHEQYF. In nucleotides, the CDR3 is TGTGCCAGCAGTTTATCAACAGGGGCCCACGAGCAGTACTTC.